The T cell receptor beta chain described here comes from a study of vaccination and CD4 T cells after COVID-19. CDR1 and CDR2 (germline): KGHDR, SFDVKD. This CDR3 contains 16 residues. V was shortened by 2 bases and J by 2 bases, with 12 bases between the two germline ends. Concerning this clonotype: Its antigen remains unknown.

General study points: This study had few convalescent patients and no early post-infection samples.

The treatment: approximately nine-day PBMC culture with coronavirus spike peptide pools or control peptides (ViraFEST assay). Sequencing of cultured CD4+ T cell DNA used the Oncomine TCR Beta short-read assay. It was cultured CD4+ T cells from which genomic DNA was extracted. TCRdb re-called the PCR reads through MiXCR, storing one row per CDR3 protein. The data hold 15,000 to 17,000 distinct CDR3 sequences, with approximately 51% observed a single time. The sequenced sample was CD4+ T cells from blood, cultured in vitro, obtained before SARS-CoV-2 vaccination. The chain links TRBV24-1 to TRBJ1-5, with D uncertain. The clonotype comes from a human donor who had recovered from COVID-19. The chain's CDR3 is CATSDSATYGNQPQHF. In DNA form, the CDR3 reads TGTGCCACCAGTGATTCGGCTACGTATGGCAATCAGCCCCAGCATTTT.